This TCR beta chain was found in a study of human T cells and chemical hapten exposure. Via MiXCR, TCRdb re-called the RACE reads, giving one row per CDR3 protein. The data show tens of thousands of distinct CDR3 sequences, roughly 9.1% seen once. This CDR3 comprises 14 residues. V was trimmed by 8 bases and J by 0 bases, leaving 12 bases between them. CDR1 and CDR2 from the germline V gene are LNHDA and SQIVND (reference sequence). Indicated time point: pre-sensitization, week 0. The treatment here: therapeutic diphenylcyclopropenone sensitization with weekly scalp DPC. The chain combines TRBV19 with TRBJ2-3; perhaps TRBD1 as D (6 bases). Specimen: whole blood, collected in connection with sensitization to the hapten diphenylcyclopropenone (DPC). This clonotype originated in a woman aged 40 to 50 with alopecia areata. Some clones in this sample may be carry-over from other donors' samples. Here the CDR3 DNA reads TGTGCCAGTGTGGACAGCCCGAGCACAGATACGCAGTATTTT. Translating gives CASVDSPSTDTQYF. The full variable domain, its missing parts supplied by reference TRBV19 and TRBJ2-3, is DGGITQSPKYLFRKEGQNVTLSCEQNLNHDAMYWYRQDPGQGLRLIYYSQIVNDFQKGDIAEGYSVSREKKESFPLTVTSAQKNPTAFYLCASVDSPSTDTQYFGPGTRLTVL.